This TCR beta chain was observed in a study of OX40 agonist ivuxolimab in advanced cancers. About the study: Patients got intravenous ivuxolimab at 0.01 to 10 mg/kg every 2 weeks. Melanoma, hepatocellular carcinoma, head and neck or renal cell cancer occurred in dose-escalation patients.

This table comes from immunoSEQ multiplex PCR, and its TCRdb copy is limited to in-frame clones, with some not included. The sample consists of roughly 75,000 clones, around 86% of them appearing once. The CDR3 contains 15 residues. Trimming cost V 0 bases and J 10 bases, with 18 bases left between them. CDR1 is MNHNS, CDR2 SASEGT, per germline. General study results and limits: People who partly responded at 0.1-3.0 mg/kg had some of the least clonal expansion seen.

Comment on this clone: What it binds is unknown.

The chain couples TRBV6-1 to TRBJ2-5; D is perhaps TRBD1 (5 bases). The TCR comes from an adult with an advanced solid tumor such as melanoma, head and neck, liver or kidney cancer. Source: CD4+ or CD8+ T cells sorted from blood, taken in a trial of the OX40 agonist ivuxolimab. Here the CDR3 DNA reads TGTGCCAGCAGTGAAGCGCTCCCAGGGAACAAGGGCCAGTACTTC. Encoded protein: CASSEALPGNKGQYF.